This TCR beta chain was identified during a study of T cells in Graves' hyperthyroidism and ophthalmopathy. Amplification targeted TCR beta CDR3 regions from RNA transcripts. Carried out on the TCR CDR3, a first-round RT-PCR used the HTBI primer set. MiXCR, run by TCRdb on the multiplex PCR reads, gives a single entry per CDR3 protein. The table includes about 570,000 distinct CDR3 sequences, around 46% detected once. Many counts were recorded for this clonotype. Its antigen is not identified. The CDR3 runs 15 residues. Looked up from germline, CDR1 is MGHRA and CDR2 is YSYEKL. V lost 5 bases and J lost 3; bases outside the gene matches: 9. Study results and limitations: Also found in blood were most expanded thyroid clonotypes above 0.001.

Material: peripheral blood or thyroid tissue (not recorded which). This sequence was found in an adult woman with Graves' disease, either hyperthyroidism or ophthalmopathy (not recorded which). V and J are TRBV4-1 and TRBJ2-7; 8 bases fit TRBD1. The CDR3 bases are TGCGCCAGCAGCTACTACGCAGGGGGCGGCTACGAGCAGTACTTC. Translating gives CASSYYAGGGYEQYF.